Below are 21 T cell receptor beta chains sequenced from a single sample in a study of T cell repertoires in cytomegalovirus infection. No antigen is known for these receptors. TCRdb recomputed calls from the reads with MiXCR, one row per CDR3 protein. The repertoire holds approximately 300,000 distinct CDR3 sequences, with about 29% as singletons. The starting material was cultured PBMCs, obtained from culture after CMV antigen stimulation. Receptors originate from a human donor in good health (CMV status not recorded). Some clones in this sample may be carry-over from other donors' samples.

The chain carries TRBV20-1 and TRBJ2-3, with 12 bases identical to TRBD2. There are 18 residues in the CDR3. The ends lost 0 bases at V and 4 bases at J; junction bases unmatched: 11. The germline gives CDR1 DFQATT, CDR2 SNEGSKA (reference sequence). CDR3 in DNA: TGCAGTGCTAGAGATCTGTCTAGCGGGGGGGCGGGGGCAGATACGCAGTATTTT. This gives the protein CSARDLSSGGAGADTQYF.

V and J are TRBV12-3 or TRBV12-4 and TRBJ2-1; 8 bases align to TRBD2. This CDR3 is 15 amino acids long. V gave up 6 bases and J gave up 1 base; unmatched junction bases: 5. CDR3 sequence: CASSLTSASYNEQFF. The CDR3 DNA reads as TGTGCCAGCAGCCTGACTAGCGCGTCCTACAATGAGCAGTTCTTC.

V and J are TRBV15 and TRBJ1-2, with 7 bases fitting TRBD1. V was pared by 0 bases and J by 0 bases, with 4 bases of the junction left unmatched. CDR1 and CDR2 from the germline V gene are LNHNV and YYDKDF (reference sequence). The CDR3 runs to 16 residues. Here the CDR3 reads CATSRDRGKANYGYTF. DNA of the CDR3: TGTGCCACCAGCAGAGACAGGGGGAAGGCTAACTATGGCTACACCTTC.

This clonotype was seen only a few times. The chain combines TRBV6-5 with TRBJ1-6, with D unclear. Germline lookup yields CDR1 MNHEY and CDR2 SVGAGI. The CDR3 runs 16 residues. Trimming left V 0 bases short and J 10 bases short, with 16 bases between. CDR3 loop: CASSYSKASAPSPLHF. CDR3 sequence (DNA): TGTGCCAGCAGTTACTCGAAGGCCTCGGCCCCGTCACCCCTCCACTTT.

J is TRBJ2-3 and V is TRBV2; 10 bases are a match to TRBD1. Germline V lookup: CDR1 SNHLY, CDR2 FYNNEI. The V segment lost 2 bases and the J segment 2 bases; nucleotides outside the gene matches: 4. The CDR3 has 16 residues. The chain's CDR3 is CASSERGQGSTDTQYF. CDR3 in DNA: TGTGCCAGCAGTGAACGGGGACAGGGGTCCACAGATACGCAGTATTTT. Drawing the rest from reference TRBV2 and TRBJ2-3, the complete variable domain is EPEVTQTPSHQVTQMGQEVILRCVPISNHLYFYWYRQILGQKVEFLVSFYNNEISEKSEIFDDQFSVERPDGSNFTLKIRSTKLEDSAMYFCASSERGQGSTDTQYFGPGTRLTVL.

The chain recombines TRBV12-3 or TRBV12-4 with TRBJ1-4; the D gene is possibly TRBD1 (5 bases). Trimming removed 4 bases at V and 8 bases at J, with 14 bases between. This CDR3 has 14 residues. The CDR3 DNA reads TGTGCCAGCAGTTCCCGACAGCGGGGGGAAAAACTGTTTTTT. This gives the protein CASSSRQRGEKLFF.

This clonotype was counted only a few times. The V gene is TRBV28, the J gene TRBJ2-7, with TRBD2 matching 8 bases. Germline CDR1 MDHEN, CDR2 SYDVKM. Trimming cost V 3 bases and J 7 bases; bases outside gene matches: 14. This CDR3 region has 16 residues. CDR3 residues: CASSFSGERGTREQYF. CDR3 nucleotides: TGTGCCAGCAGTTTCTCCGGGGAGCGGGGGACGCGGGAGCAGTACTTC.

The CDR3 spells CAISARPKGAEDTEAFF. DNA of the CDR3: TGTGCCATCAGTGCCCGTCCGAAGGGGGCCGAGGACACTGAAGCTTTCTTT. V usage is TRBV10-3 and J usage is TRBJ1-1, with TRBD1 matching 7 bases. This CDR3 is built from 17 residues. The ends lost 4 bases at V and 3 bases at J; junction bases unmatched: 14. Germline V gene lookup returns CDR1 ENHRY and CDR2 SYGVKD.

V is TRBV12-3 or TRBV12-4 and J is TRBJ1-5; no clear D. The CDR3 consists of 15 residues. Between the trimmed V and J ends, which lost 6 bases and 0 bases, there was a span of 12 bases. The CDR3 loop is CASSLRYNSNQPQHF. CDR3 bases: TGTGCCAGCAGCCTACGATACAATAGCAATCAGCCCCAGCATTTT.

The V call is TRBV2, the J call TRBJ2-5, with TRBD2 matching over 11 bases. The CDR3 is 14 amino acids. The ends lost 8 bases at V and 2 bases at J; junction bases unmatched: 4. In germline, CDR1 is SNHLY, CDR2 FYNNEI. CDR3 sequence reads: CASGTSGTQETQYF. The CDR3, as DNA: TGTGCCAGCGGGACTAGCGGAACTCAAGAGACCCAGTACTTC.

The rearrangement uses TRBV30 and TRBJ1-3; no reliable D call. Trimming removed 2 bases at V and 2 bases at J, with 7 bases between. The CDR3 is made up of 13 amino acids. Germline V gene lookup returns CDR1 GTSNPN and CDR2 SVGIG (reference sequence). The CDR3 protein is CAWSLGPGNTIYF. For the CDR3, the DNA is TGTGCCTGGAGTTTGGGTCCTGGAAACACCATATATTTT.

The chain combines TRBV9 with TRBJ2-3; no definite D call. Germline CDR1 is SGDLS and CDR2 is YYNGEE. Trimming pared 2 bases from V and 5 bases from J, leaving 9 bases between. This CDR3 is built from 13 residues. CDR3 sequence (DNA): TGTGCCAGCAGCGTCCTCTCCGGAGATACGCAGTATTTT. It encodes CASSVLSGDTQYF.

This chain joins TRBV6-1 and TRBJ2-1, with unresolved D. V lost 7 bases and J 0 bases, leaving 13 bases between the germline ends. This CDR3 comprises 15 residues. Germline V gives CDR1 MNHNS, CDR2 SASEGT. CDR3 in amino acids: CASILSVNSYNEQFF. The CDR3 bases are TGTGCCAGCATCTTGAGCGTTAACTCCTACAATGAGCAGTTCTTC.

Here the CDR3 DNA reads TGTGCCAGCAGCCAAGTGGACGGAGAGACCCAGTACTTC. Encoded protein: CASSQVDGETQYF. This chain uses TRBV4-2 with TRBJ2-5; D is undetermined. The germline gives CDR1 LGHNA, CDR2 YNFKEQ. CDR3 size: 13 residues. The V end was cut by 1 base, the J end by 4 bases, with 7 bases between.

This clonotype was detected only a few times. The rearrangement uses TRBV10-3 and TRBJ1-4; TRBD1 agrees at 8 bases. Germline lookup yields CDR1 ENHRY and CDR2 SYGVKD. With 6 bases clipped from V and 4 bases from J, the junction kept 10 bases outside the gene matches. The CDR3 is made up of 16 amino acids. The DNA of the CDR3 is TGTGCCATCAGCCAACCTCCAGGGGGCCATAATGAAAAACTGTTTTTT. Its protein is CAISQPPGGHNEKLFF.

This clonotype was observed a handful of times. The chain carries TRBV23-1 and TRBJ2-5, with 14 bases fitting TRBD2. TRBV23-1 is noted as an ORF with a role that remains uncertain. V lost 1 base and J lost 2; bases outside the gene matches: 12. CDR3 size: 20 residues. The CDR3 sequence: CASSQCRETSGREGQETQYF. The CDR3 coding sequence is TGCGCCAGCAGTCAATGTAGAGAGACTAGCGGGAGGGAGGGGCAAGAGACCCAGTACTTC.

The J gene is TRBJ2-3, the V gene TRBV12-3 or TRBV12-4, with 7 positions matching TRBD2. With V trimmed by 3 bases and J by 2 bases, 2 bases remained unmatched. The CDR3 totals 14 residues. The DNA of the CDR3 is TGTGCCAGCAGTTTCGGGGGGACCACAGATACGCAGTATTTT. As protein: CASSFGGTTDTQYF.

The chain links TRBV18 to TRBJ2-7, with 8 bases identical to TRBD1. This CDR3 has 16 amino acids. CDR1 KGHSH and CDR2 LQKENI come from the germline V gene. J lost 4 bases, V lost 4 bases, and 12 bases had no gene match. CDR3 sequence reads: CASSHPGAGGVYEQYF. In DNA, the CDR3 is TGTGCCAGCTCACACCCCGGGGCAGGGGGCGTATACGAGCAGTACTTC.

As DNA, the CDR3 is TGTGCCAGCAGCTTTTCCAGCGGCACTGAAGCTTTCTTT. Protein: CASSFSSGTEAFF. The J gene is TRBJ1-1, the V gene TRBV5-4; D remains ambiguous. V was clipped by 2 bases and J by 4 bases, with 9 bases between them. The CDR3 consists of 13 residues. Germline CDR1 SGHNT, CDR2 YYREEE (reference sequence).

The count of this clonotype is one. The CDR3 DNA reads as TGCGCCAGCAGCCAGGATTTTGATGGGACAGGGGCCTACGAGCAGTACTTC. Encoded protein: CASSQDFDGTGAYEQYF. V usage is TRBV4-3 and J usage is TRBJ2-7; 10 bases agree with TRBD1. Trimming removed 3 bases from V and 2 bases from J; junction bases left unmatched: 10. The CDR3 is made up of 17 amino acids. CDR1 is LGHNA, CDR2 YSLEER, per germline.

This chain joins TRBV6-2 or TRBV6-3 and TRBJ1-2, with D maybe TRBD1 (5 bases). The V end lost 6 bases, the J end lost 5 bases, and 22 bases lay between the germline ends. The germline gives CDR1 MNHEY, CDR2 SVGEGT. There are 16 residues in the CDR3. This chain's CDR3 is CASSPRGGGVRYGYTF. In DNA, the CDR3 is TGTGCCAGCAGCCCCCGGGGGGGTGGAGTAAGATATGGCTACACCTTC.